Below, 6 T cell receptor beta chains from the same sample are listed, as sequenced in a study of patients and donors after allogeneic stem cell transplantation. TCRdb re-called the RT-PCR reads through MiXCR, storing one row per CDR3 protein. The table has 25,000 to 35,000 distinct CDR3 sequences, approximately 6.3% seen once; the top ten hold just under 35%. Sequencing was done on a sample of blood, either unsorted or a sorted T cell fraction (not recorded which). The receptor set was obtained from a human donor who was either an allogeneic HSCT recipient or a stem cell or donor lymphocyte infusion donor (not recorded which). It is not recorded whose cells these are; they may come from a transplant donor.

The rearrangement joins TRBV28 to TRBJ2-7; D remains ambiguous. This CDR3 contains 16 residues. Trimming pared 5 bases from V and 0 bases from J, leaving 17 bases between. Germline lookup yields CDR1 MDHEN and CDR2 SYDVKM. The CDR3 DNA reads TGTGCCAGCAGTCCTGGTATGGAGACACCCTCCTACGAGCAGTACTTC. Its translation: CASSPGMETPSYEQYF.

The J gene is TRBJ2-2, the V gene TRBV7-3; 10 bases line up with TRBD2. The germline V gene has CDR1 SGHTA and CDR2 FQGTGA. Trimming took 5 bases from V and 6 from J; bases not matched to a gene: 9. This CDR3 comprises 16 residues. The CDR3 DNA reads TGTGCCAGCAGCCTAGCGGGAGAGATTTTTGCCGGGGAGCTGTTTTTT. Protein product: CASSLAGEIFAGELFF. The whole variable domain, filled in from reference TRBV7-3 and TRBJ2-2, reads GAGVSQTPSNKVTEKGKYVELRCDPISGHTALYWYRQSLGQGPEFLIYFQGTGAADDSGLPNDRFFAVRPEGSVSTLKIQRTERGDSAVYLCASSLAGEIFAGELFFGEGSRLTVL.

This clonotype appeared many times. This chain connects TRBV12-3 or TRBV12-4 to TRBJ2-5; perhaps TRBD2 as D (5 bases). This CDR3 region has 15 residues. The V end was cut by 3 bases, the J end by 4 bases, with 15 bases between. The CDR3 loop is CASSFSGPGTETQYF. CDR3 bases: TGTGCCAGCAGTTTCAGCGGTCCTGGAACAGAGACCCAGTACTTC.

This clonotype was recorded many times. The chain is built from TRBV29-1 and TRBJ2-5; D possibly corresponds to TRBD2 (6 bases). Germline CDR1 is SQVTM and CDR2 is ANQGSEA. The CDR3 sequence is 14 residues long. Trimming removed 7 bases from V and 2 bases from J, with 17 bases in between. CDR3 DNA sequence: TGCAGCGCTATGAGGGGTCTAGCGCAAGAGACCCAGTACTTC. Translating it yields CSAMRGLAQETQYF.

This clonotype has ten or more counts. V and J are TRBV12-3 or TRBV12-4 and TRBJ1-2, with TRBD1 as a possible D gene (6 bases). This CDR3 is built from 13 residues. Trimming took 7 bases from V and 4 from J, leaving 13 bases between them. The CDR3: CASTDRTAYGYTF. The CDR3 region has the DNA TGTGCCAGCACGGACAGAACCGCCTATGGCTACACCTTC.

The sample holds a few counts of this clonotype. V is TRBV7-8 and J is TRBJ2-3; possibly TRBD1 for D (6 bases). Trimming took off 1 base at V and 5 bases at J, with 19 bases between the two ends. The CDR3 totals 17 residues. Germline CDR1 reads SGHVS; CDR2 reads FQNEAQ. The CDR3 region is CASSLDPYILRGDTQYF. The CDR3 DNA is TGTGCCAGCAGCTTAGACCCCTACATCCTCAGGGGAGATACGCAGTATTTT.